The rows below give T cell receptor beta chains drawn from one sample of a study of blood T cells in healthy people across ages. TCRdb re-derived calls from the 5' RACE reads in MiXCR, one entry per CDR3 protein. The sample contains some 760,000 distinct CDR3 sequences, roughly 25% of which appear only once. The sample was also reused in another study, on T cells of mothers and their children.

Source material: blood. These receptors were taken from a boy aged 5 to 17 in good health. The conserved cysteine and the conserved F or W are not part of the CDR3 here. Only some rows state a clone size, as once, few, many or a class for expanded clones.

j_call | clone_size | v_call | cdr3_aa
TRBJ1-1 | few | TRBV4-3 | ASSQDSSGQGSNTEAF
TRBJ1-6 | few | TRBV3-1 | ASSQGFSPLH
TRBJ2-1 | few | TRBV29-1 | SVDPPQGYNEQF
TRBJ2-2 | - | TRBV6-4 | ASSEAFYTGELF
TRBJ2-5 | - | TRBV20-1 | SAVGGRETQY
TRBJ2-7 | - | TRBV29-1 | SVVGTGID
TRBJ2-3 | few | TRBV24-1 | ATSKRGTGGSDTQY
TRBJ2-7 | - | TRBV4-3 | ASSQEISGSRSYEQY
- | - | TRBV7-9 | ASSATGTAGYEQY
TRBJ2-7 | few | TRBV20-1 | SARGRGAGSNGAYEQY
TRBJ2-1 | few | TRBV2 | ASKRLQTSYNEQF
TRBJ2-2 | - | TRBV28 | ASSLLGYTGELF
TRBJ1-1 | - | TRBV5-1 | ASSLLQIEVHRNTEAF
TRBJ2-3 | - | TRBV14 | ASSQVRTGGLTDTQY
TRBJ1-5 | - | TRBV20-1 | SARFEGSNQPQH
TRBJ2-2 | - | TRBV12-3/TRBV12-4 | ASSFSLEGGVLKNTGELF
TRBJ2-7 | - | TRBV6-1 | ASSERQVEQY
TRBJ2-7 | - | TRBV28 | ASQAGISYEQY
TRBJ2-7 | - | TRBV7-2 | ASSFRDYTYEQY
TRBJ2-1 | few | TRBV5-1 | ASSRADTNNEQF
- | - | TRBV12-3/TRBV12-4 | ASSLREGAKNEQF